Sequencing of this T cell receptor (beta chain) was carried out in a study of T cells in localized non-small cell lung cancer. Findings of the study overall: Investigators sequenced only a single tumor region, leaving heterogeneity possible. An association was observed between higher blood T cell density and longer overall survival. Uninvolved adjacent lung showed peak T cell clonality, exceeding tumor.

A word on this clone: Its antigen remains unidentified.

TCRdb's copy holds only in-frame clones and misses some; the assay was immunoSEQ multiplex PCR. Of approximately 100,000 clones listed, roughly 88% are singletons. The CDR3 consists of 15 residues. Trimming pared 4 bases from V and 3 bases from J, leaving 16 bases between. Germline V gene data show CDR1 as MNHEY and CDR2 as SMNVEV (reference sequence). The sample consisted of PBMCs, taken before any cancer treatment. This TCR was sampled from a woman aged 35-70 years with stage II squamous cell lung carcinoma. The chain uses TRBV27 and TRBJ2-7, with D possibly being TRBD1 (6 bases). The CDR3 here is CASSYRVPNLYEQYF. The CDR3 region has the DNA TGTGCCAGCAGTTACAGGGTCCCAAACCTCTACGAGCAGTACTTC.